A single sample is the source of the 17 T cell receptor beta chains below, sequenced in a study of blood T cells in healthy people across ages. For the second PCR, which ran for roughly 7 to 11 cycles, a sample-barcoded 5' primer and a J-beta primer mix were used. One entry per CDR3 protein results from TCRdb running MiXCR on the 5' RACE reads. The sample has around 1,500,000 distinct CDR3 sequences; about 43% are singletons. Sequencing was carried out using blood. These receptors came from a woman younger than 30 in good health.

As regards this clonotype: Sequence at one end of the junction differs from germline and may be a read error. The chain couples TRBV6-2 or TRBV6-3 to TRBJ1-1, with a weak D call TRBD1 (6 bases). The CDR3 loop spans 17 amino acids. In germline, CDR1 is MNHEY, CDR2 SVGEGT. CDR3 in amino acids: CASRLKRDKSWDTEVFF. The CDR3 bases are TGTGCCAGCAGACTCAAACGGGACAAATCTTGGGACACTGAAGTTTTCTTT.

This clonotype was observed at least ten times. The rearrangement uses TRBV3-1 and TRBJ2-3; 7 positions agree with TRBD2. Trimming took 5 bases from V and 8 from J; bases not matched to a gene: 7. The CDR3 is 13 residues long. CDR1 is LGHDT and CDR2 is YNNKEL in the germline V gene (reference sequence). CDR3 nucleotide sequence: TGTGCCAGCAGCACACAACGACTAGCTACGCAGTATTTT. This codes for CASSTQRLATQYF.

In its sample, this clonotype was seen a few times. The chain joins TRBV7-9 to TRBJ1-4, with D perhaps TRBD1 (6 bases). The V gene lost 5 bases and the J gene lost 5 bases, with 18 bases spanning the gap. This CDR3 region has 16 residues. CDR1 and CDR2 from the germline V gene are SEHNR and FQNEAQ (reference sequence). The CDR3 spells CASSPGLGGANEKLFF. CDR3 sequence (DNA): TGTGCCAGCAGCCCCGGATTGGGGGGCGCGAATGAAAAACTGTTTTTT.

CDR3 coding DNA: TGTGCCACCAGTGAACCCGGGTGGGAGCTCCCTGACACTGAAGCTTTCTTT. Its translation: CATSEPGWELPDTEAFF. The gene calls are TRBV24-1 and TRBJ1-1; D ambiguous. Germline V gives CDR1 KGHDR, CDR2 SFDVKD. This CDR3 has 17 residues. V was trimmed by 4 bases and J by 3 bases, leaving 20 bases between them.

The chain recombines TRBV6-1 with TRBJ2-1; 7 nucleotides align to TRBD1. This CDR3 region has 17 residues. The V segment lost 2 bases and the J segment 2 bases; nucleotides outside the gene matches: 9. The germline gives CDR1 MNHNS, CDR2 SASEGT. For the CDR3, the DNA is TGTGCCAGCAGTGAAATGGGAGAGGGGGCCGCCTACAATGAGCAGTTCTTC. Protein sequence: CASSEMGEGAAYNEQFF.

This clonotype was detected a few times. V gene TRBV2 combines with J gene TRBJ2-7, with TRBD1 matching over 8 bases. The ends lost 2 bases at V and 3 bases at J; junction bases unmatched: 6. CDR1 is SNHLY, CDR2 FYNNEI, per germline. CDR3 size: 15 residues. CDR3 amino acids: CASSENRDRFYEQYF. CDR3 nucleotides: TGTGCCAGCAGTGAAAACCGGGACAGGTTCTACGAGCAGTACTTC. Drawing the rest from reference TRBV2 and TRBJ2-7, the complete variable domain is EPEVTQTPSHQVTQMGQEVILRCVPISNHLYFYWYRQILGQKVEFLVSFYNNEISEKSEIFDDQFSVERPDGSNFTLKIRSTKLEDSAMYFCASSENRDRFYEQYFGPGTRLTVT.

Many counts were recorded for this clonotype. This rearrangement joins TRBV6-6 to TRBJ2-3; no firm D call. Trimming pared 0 bases from V and 2 bases from J, leaving 3 bases between. This CDR3 has 13 residues. The germline gives CDR1 MNHNY, CDR2 SVGAGI (reference sequence). CDR3 in DNA: TGTGCCAGCAGTTACTCCCACACAGATACGCAGTATTTT. This codes for CASSYSHTDTQYF.

The chain uses TRBV27 and TRBJ2-2; 13 bases map to TRBD2. The germline CDR1 and CDR2 sequences are MNHEY and SMNVEV (reference sequence). There are 18 residues in the CDR3. With 7 bases clipped from V and 6 bases from J, the junction kept 14 bases outside the gene matches. The CDR3 DNA sequence: TGTGCCAGCACTCCTCGGACTAGCGGGAGCTCAATGGCCGGGGAGCTGTTTTTT. Translation gives CASTPRTSGSSMAGELFF.

The V gene is TRBV7-2, the J gene TRBJ1-2; possible D gene TRBD1, 6 bases. Germline assignment: CDR1 SGHTA and CDR2 FQGNSA. V gave up 7 bases and J gave up 0 bases, with 9 bases separating them. The CDR3 spans 13 residues. The CDR3 loop is CASNKGANYGYTF. As DNA, the CDR3 is TGTGCCAGCAATAAGGGGGCTAACTATGGCTACACCTTC.

In DNA, the CDR3 is TGTGCCAGCAGTTTAGGACAGGGGATTAAAGAGACCCAGTACTTC. This sequence encodes CASSLGQGIKETQYF. The V and J genes are TRBV12-3 or TRBV12-4 and TRBJ2-5; 8 bases agree with TRBD1. The CDR3 is 15 residues long. V was pared by 1 base and J by 3 bases, with 4 bases of the junction left unmatched.

This chain links TRBV2 with TRBJ2-1, with a weak D call TRBD2 (6 bases). The CDR3 has 16 amino acids. Germline-derived CDR1 and CDR2 are SNHLY and FYNNEI. V lost 1 base, J lost 4 bases, and 14 bases lay in between. The CDR3 loop reads CASSEELSGAYNEQFF. The CDR3 DNA reads as TGTGCCAGCAGTGAAGAGCTTAGCGGAGCATACAATGAGCAGTTCTTC. The full variable domain, its missing parts supplied by reference TRBV2 and TRBJ2-1, is EPEVTQTPSHQVTQMGQEVILRCVPISNHLYFYWYRQILGQKVEFLVSFYNNEISEKSEIFDDQFSVERPDGSNFTLKIRSTKLEDSAMYFCASSEELSGAYNEQFFGPGTRLTVL.

This clonotype was detected many times. The chain recombines TRBV6-4 with TRBJ2-7, with TRBD2 identical over 9 bases. V lost 5 bases to trimming and J lost 5 bases; unmatched junction nucleotides: 4. The CDR3 extends over 13 amino acids. The germline V gene has CDR1 MRHNA and CDR2 SNTAGT. CDR3 coding DNA: TGTGCCAGCAGTCGGACTAGCGTCGACGAGCAGTACTTC. Translated, it gives CASSRTSVDEQYF.

To note about this clonotype: A read error may explain this, as a much larger clone is one base away. V is TRBV20-1 and J is TRBJ2-4; 11 positions agree with TRBD2. The end of the DNA fits TRBJ2-7 better, so the J call may be wrong. The CDR3 consists of 13 residues. Germline V lookup: CDR1 DFQATT, CDR2 SNEGSKA (reference sequence). CDR3 coding DNA: TGCACTGCTAGCGGGGGGACCACCTACGAGCAGTACTTC. It yields the protein CTASGGTTYEQYF.

V gene TRBV7-9 combines with J gene TRBJ2-1; D might be TRBD2 (6 bases). Germline CDR1 SEHNR, CDR2 FQNEAQ (reference sequence). Trimming took 5 bases from V and 12 from J, leaving 20 bases between them. This CDR3 comprises 14 residues. The DNA of the CDR3 is TGTGCCAGCAGCCCCTCGAACAGACTAGGCGGGCAGTTCTTC. Protein: CASSPSNRLGGQFF. Based on the CDR3 plus reference TRBV7-9 and TRBJ2-1, the full variable domain is DTGVSQNPRHKITKRGQNVTFRCDPISEHNRLYWYRQTLGQGPEFLTYFQNEAQLEKSRLLSDRFSAERPKGSFSTLEIQRTEQGDSAMYLCASSPSNRLGGQFFGPGTRLTVL.

The rearrangement uses TRBV20-1 and TRBJ1-6, with D hard to call. Per the germline V gene, CDR1 is DFQATT and CDR2 is SNEGSKA (reference sequence). This CDR3 contains 14 residues. V dropped 5 bases and J dropped 6 bases, with 14 bases sitting between them. CDR3 region: CSAPIVQSNSPLHF. In DNA, the CDR3 is TGCAGTGCTCCCATCGTTCAGAGTAATTCACCCCTCCACTTT.

The table lists this clonotype with a few counts. The chain uses TRBV7-9 and TRBJ2-1; no reliable D call. The V end lost 3 bases, the J end lost 9 bases, and 12 bases lay between the germline ends. CDR3 length: 13 amino acids. Germline V CDR1 and CDR2: SEHNR, FQNEAQ (reference sequence). The CDR3 is CASSFGIISEQFF. CDR3 bases: TGTGCCAGCAGCTTTGGAATAATCAGTGAGCAGTTCTTC.

This clonotype was counted a few times. The chain recombines TRBV28 with TRBJ2-4; TRBD2 matches 7 bases. With the DNA end fitting TRBJ2-7 better, the J assignment may be wrong. Germline CDR1 reads MDHEN; CDR2 reads SYDVKM. The CDR3 runs 15 residues. In DNA, the CDR3 is TGTGCCAGCAGTCCGGCTTTGCGGGAGACCTACGAGCAGTACTTC. This encodes CASSPALRETYEQYF.